These 4 T cell receptor beta chains came from one sample sequenced in a study of T cells in Graves' hyperthyroidism and ophthalmopathy (dated by TCRdb to between 2018 and 2021). Libraries were constructed by multiplex PCR. Sequenced using an Illumina HiSeq 2000. TCR beta CDR3 regions were amplified from RNA transcripts. The TCR CDR3 was subjected to a first round of RT-PCR using the HTBI primer set and the Qiagen OneStep RT-PCR kit. The public sequencing data were trimmed at Q25 with fastp and processed into clonotypes with MiXCR by TCRdb, which kept only in-frame beta chains. CDR3 protein sequences are deduplicated, and each keeps its most common genes and DNA. The table for this sample lists under 450,000 distinct CDR3 sequences; around an eighth of them were counted only once. The ten largest clonotypes hold 20% of the sample. Sequenced material: blood. Receptors originate from a man between 25 and 39 years old with Graves' hyperthyroidism that later progressed to Graves' ophthalmopathy.

At least ten counts were recorded for this clonotype. V usage is TRBV9 and J usage is TRBJ1-2, with D tentatively TRBD1 (6 bases). CDR3 length equals 14 residues. Germline values: CDR1 SGDLS, CDR2 YYNGEE. V lost 4 bases and J lost 5, with 15 bases in between. The CDR3 loop reads CASSPSRQGYGYTF. DNA for the CDR3: TGTGCCAGCAGCCCAAGTCGGCAGGGGTATGGCTACACCTTC.

This clonotype was counted only a few times. The chain carries TRBV11-3 and TRBJ2-1; 8 bases fit TRBD2. The CDR3 consists of 16 residues. Germline CDR1 SGHNT, CDR2 YENEEA. After removal of 1 base from V and 1 base from J, the junction contained 3 bases not matched to a gene. The CDR3 loop reads CASSLVGGGSYNEQFF. CDR3 DNA sequence: TGTGCCAGCAGCTTAGTTGGCGGGGGGTCCTACAATGAGCAGTTCTTC.

A note on this clonotype: This may stem from a read error, because a much larger clone lies one nucleotide away. The chain joins TRBV2 to TRBJ1-6, with D maybe TRBD1 (5 bases). CDR1 SNHLY and CDR2 FYNNEI come from the germline V gene. The length of the CDR3 is 14 residues. The CDR3 coding sequence is TGTACCAGCAGAGTGACAGTAAATAATTCACCCCTCCACTTT. Translation gives CTSRVTVNNSPLHF.

This clonotype was seen more than once but under ten times. The chain uses TRBV5-1 and TRBJ2-1; 7 bases are a match to TRBD1. Germline CDR1 SGHRS, CDR2 YFSETQ. This CDR3 comprises 14 residues. The trim removed 5 bases at V and 4 bases at J, leaving 6 bases unmatched. CDR3: CASSIRTGYNEQFF. The CDR3 nucleotides read TGCGCCAGCAGTATAAGGACAGGTTACAATGAGCAGTTCTTC.